Below are 13 T cell receptor beta chains sequenced from a single sample in a study of blood T cells in healthy people across ages. Primers used in a second PCR of roughly 6 to 12 cycles were a sample-barcoded 5' primer and a J-beta primer mix. TCRdb independently ran MiXCR on the 5' RACE reads; one entry per CDR3 protein. The table records roughly 1.4 million distinct CDR3 sequences, around 59% of them present only once. Sequenced sample: blood. Receptor source: a man younger than 35 in good health.

The V and J genes are TRBV15 and TRBJ1-2; D unresolved. Germline lookup yields CDR1 LNHNV and CDR2 YYDKDF (reference sequence). Trimming removed 1 base at V and 4 bases at J, with 10 bases between. The CDR3 covers 14 residues. This CDR3 is CATSRAGFSYGYTF. In nucleotides, the CDR3 is TGTGCCACCAGCAGAGCGGGGTTCTCCTATGGCTACACCTTC.

V and J are TRBV5-1 and TRBJ2-5, with D perhaps TRBD1 (5 bases). V was pared by 0 bases and J by 1 base, with 19 bases between. This CDR3 region has 18 residues. Per the germline V gene, CDR1 is SGHRS and CDR2 is YFSETQ. The CDR3 nucleotides are TGCGCCAGCAGCTTGGCCGGGTGGATAGACAGTCCCCAAGAGACCCAGTACTTC. It codes for CASSLAGWIDSPQETQYF. Filled out from reference TRBV5-1 and TRBJ2-5, the complete variable domain reads KAGVTQTPRYLIKTRGQQVTLSCSPISGHRSVSWYQQTPGQGLQFLFEYFSETQRNKGNFPGRFSGRQFSNSRSEMNVSTLELGDSALYLCASSLAGWIDSPQETQYFGPGTRLLVL.

DNA of the CDR3: TGCAGTGCTTTTAGCGGGGGGGCTTACGAGCAGTACTTC. Translated, it gives CSAFSGGAYEQYF. The chain joins TRBV20-1 to TRBJ2-7; 11 positions agree with TRBD2. V trimming: 5 bases; J trimming: 4 bases; junction bases outside the gene matches: 4. This CDR3 comprises 13 residues. CDR1 DFQATT and CDR2 SNEGSKA come from the germline V gene (reference sequence).

There are a few counts of this clonotype. The chain carries TRBV5-1 and TRBJ2-4; D possibly corresponds to TRBD2 (6 bases). CDR3 length: 15 residues. The germline gives CDR1 SGHRS, CDR2 YFSETQ. V shed 2 bases and J shed 5 bases, with 14 bases lying between them. Here the CDR3 reads CASSLKHSGENIQYF. In DNA form, the CDR3 reads TGCGCCAGCAGCTTAAAACATAGCGGAGAAAACATTCAGTACTTC.

The rearrangement uses TRBV2 and TRBJ1-1; D may be TRBD1 (6 bases). V was cut by 6 bases and J by 0 bases, with 14 bases left in between. Germline loops: CDR1 SNHLY, CDR2 FYNNEI. The CDR3 has 15 residues. Here the CDR3 DNA reads TGTGCCAGCAGCGAGACTCGGGGGCTGAACACTGAAGCTTTCTTT. It translates to CASSETRGLNTEAFF.

The genes are TRBV27 and TRBJ2-5, with 12 nucleotides matching TRBD2. This CDR3 comprises 17 residues. After removal of 2 bases from V and 3 bases from J, the junction contained 7 bases not matched to a gene. Germline CDR1 reads MNHEY; CDR2 reads SMNVEV (reference sequence). The chain's CDR3 is CASSLIGGLAGKETQYF. The CDR3 DNA sequence: TGTGCCAGCAGTTTAATAGGGGGACTAGCGGGCAAAGAGACCCAGTACTTC.

The genes are TRBV20-1 and TRBJ2-3, with 16 bases identical to TRBD2. Trimming removed 1 base from V and 8 bases from J; junction bases left unmatched: 6. There are 16 residues in the CDR3. Germline assignment: CDR1 DFQATT and CDR2 SNEGSKA (reference sequence). The CDR3 sequence: CSARGQGLAGGVTQYF. The CDR3, as DNA: TGCAGTGCTAGAGGCCAGGGACTAGCGGGAGGGGTTACGCAGTATTTT.

The V and J genes are TRBV7-9 and TRBJ2-7; perhaps TRBD1 as D (5 bases). Per germline, CDR1 SEHNR and CDR2 FQNEAQ (reference sequence). The CDR3 covers 14 residues. With 5 bases removed from V and 0 bases from J, the gap between germline ends came to 11 bases. CDR3 region: CASSQDTNSYEQYF. CDR3 nucleotide sequence: TGTGCCAGCAGCCAGGACACGAACTCCTACGAGCAGTACTTC.

This sequence joins TRBV15 and TRBJ1-2; no firm D call. Germline V gene data show CDR1 as LNHNV and CDR2 as YYDKDF (reference sequence). Trimming left V 5 bases short and J 3 bases short, with 16 bases between. There are 15 residues in the CDR3. The CDR3: CATSAPGIDDYGYTF. The CDR3 region has the DNA TGTGCCACCAGCGCCCCCGGGATAGATGACTATGGCTACACCTTC.

Of note for this clonotype: At one end the junction does not follow the germline gene, possibly because of a read error. The V and J genes are TRBV20-1 and TRBJ2-3, with D perhaps matching TRBD1 or TRBD2 (6 bases each). Germline assignment: CDR1 DFQATT and CDR2 SNEGSKA (reference sequence). The CDR3 is made up of 13 amino acids. The chain's CDR3 is CSARGPWPDKQYF. Here the CDR3 DNA reads TGCAGTGCTCGGGGGCCCTGGCCAGATAAGCAGTATTTT.

CDR3 sequence (DNA): TGTGCCAGCAGCGACGAACAGGTCCACTCCTACGAGCAGTACTTC. Its translation: CASSDEQVHSYEQYF. The rearrangement links TRBV11-2 to TRBJ2-7; D is possibly TRBD1 (5 bases). CDR3 length: 15 amino acids. The V gene lost 5 bases and the J gene lost 0 bases, with 14 bases spanning the gap. Germline V lookup: CDR1 SGHAT, CDR2 FQNNGV.

The chain is built from TRBV3-1 and TRBJ1-1; the D gene is possibly TRBD1 (6 bases). The CDR3 has 16 residues. Germline CDR1 LGHDT, CDR2 YNNKEL (reference sequence). V was clipped by 8 bases and J by 5 bases, with 24 bases between them. The CDR3 region has the DNA TGTGCCAGCGGCCCCAAGGGGGGAAAGGGGGGAACTGAAGCTTTCTTT. It yields the protein CASGPKGGKGGTEAFF.

This clonotype was counted between two and nine times. CDR3 loop: CASSLNPWTVTDTQYF. The CDR3 coding sequence is TGTGCCAGCAGCCTAAACCCCTGGACAGTCACAGATACGCAGTATTTT. The chain joins TRBV27 to TRBJ2-3; D possibly corresponds to TRBD1 (6 bases). The V and J ends lost 6 bases and 2 bases respectively, with 18 bases between them. CDR3 length: 16 amino acids. In germline, CDR1 is MNHEY, CDR2 SMNVEV (reference sequence).